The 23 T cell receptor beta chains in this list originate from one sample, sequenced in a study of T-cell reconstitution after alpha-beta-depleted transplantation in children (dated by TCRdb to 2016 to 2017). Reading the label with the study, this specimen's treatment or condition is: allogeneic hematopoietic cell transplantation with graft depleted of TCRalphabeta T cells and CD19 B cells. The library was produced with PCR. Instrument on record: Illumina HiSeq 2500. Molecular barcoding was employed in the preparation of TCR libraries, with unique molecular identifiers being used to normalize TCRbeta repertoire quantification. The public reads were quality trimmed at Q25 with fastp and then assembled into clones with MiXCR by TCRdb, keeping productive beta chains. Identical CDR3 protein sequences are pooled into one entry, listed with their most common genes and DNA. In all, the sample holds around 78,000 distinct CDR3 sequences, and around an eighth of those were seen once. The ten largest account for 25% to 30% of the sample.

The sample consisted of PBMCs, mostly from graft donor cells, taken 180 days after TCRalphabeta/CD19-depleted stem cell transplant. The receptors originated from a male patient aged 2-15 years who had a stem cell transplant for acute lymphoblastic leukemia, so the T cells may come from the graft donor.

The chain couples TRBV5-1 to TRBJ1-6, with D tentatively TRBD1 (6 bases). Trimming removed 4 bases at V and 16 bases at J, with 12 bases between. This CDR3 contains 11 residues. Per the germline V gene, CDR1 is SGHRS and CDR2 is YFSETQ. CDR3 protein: CASSLRGPLHF. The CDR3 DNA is TGCGCCAGCAGCCTCAGGGGCCCTCTCCACTTT.

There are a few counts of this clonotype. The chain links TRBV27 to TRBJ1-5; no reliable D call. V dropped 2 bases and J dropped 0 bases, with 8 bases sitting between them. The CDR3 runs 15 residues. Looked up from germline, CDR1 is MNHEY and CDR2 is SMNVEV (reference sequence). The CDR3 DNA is TGTGCCAGCAGTTTAGGGGTAGCTAGCAATCAGCCCCAGCATTTT. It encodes CASSLGVASNQPQHF.

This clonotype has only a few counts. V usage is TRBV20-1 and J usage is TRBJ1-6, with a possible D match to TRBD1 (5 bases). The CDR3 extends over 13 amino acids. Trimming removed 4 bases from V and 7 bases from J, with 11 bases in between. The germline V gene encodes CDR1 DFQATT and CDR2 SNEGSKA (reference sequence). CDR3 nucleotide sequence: TGCAGTGCTACCCGGGGCGGAAATTCACCCCTCCACTTT. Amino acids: CSATRGGNSPLHF.

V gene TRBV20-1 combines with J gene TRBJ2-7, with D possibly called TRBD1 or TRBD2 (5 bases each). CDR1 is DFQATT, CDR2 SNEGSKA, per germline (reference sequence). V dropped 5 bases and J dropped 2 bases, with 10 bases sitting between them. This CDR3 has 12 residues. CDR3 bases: TGCAGTGCTGCGGGCAGGGCCTACGAGCAGTACTTC. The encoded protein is CSAAGRAYEQYF.

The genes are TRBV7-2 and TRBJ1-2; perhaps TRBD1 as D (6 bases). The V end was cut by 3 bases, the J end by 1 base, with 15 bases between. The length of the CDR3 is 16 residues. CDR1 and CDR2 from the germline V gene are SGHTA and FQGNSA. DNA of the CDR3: TGTGCCAGCAGCTTTCCTCAGGGGAAACTTAACTATGGCTACACCTTC. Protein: CASSFPQGKLNYGYTF.

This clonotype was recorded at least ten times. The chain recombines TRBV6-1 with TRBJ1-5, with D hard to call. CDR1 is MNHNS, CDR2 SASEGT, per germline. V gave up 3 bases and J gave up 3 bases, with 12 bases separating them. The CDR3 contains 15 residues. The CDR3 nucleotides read TGTGCCAGCAGTGAGGACGGAAATGACAATCAGCCCCAGCATTTT. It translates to CASSEDGNDNQPQHF.

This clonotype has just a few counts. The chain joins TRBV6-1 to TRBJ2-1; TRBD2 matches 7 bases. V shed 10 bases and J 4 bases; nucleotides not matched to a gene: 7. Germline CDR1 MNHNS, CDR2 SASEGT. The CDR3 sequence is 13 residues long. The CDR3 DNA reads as TGTGCCACCCAGCCGGGGGGATACAATGAGCAGTTCTTC. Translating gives CATQPGGYNEQFF.

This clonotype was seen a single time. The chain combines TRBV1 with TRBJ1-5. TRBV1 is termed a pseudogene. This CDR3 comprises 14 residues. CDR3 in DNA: TGCACCAGCAGTTTGGGCCCAGGAGATCAGCCCCAGCATTTT. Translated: CTSSLGPGDQPQHF.

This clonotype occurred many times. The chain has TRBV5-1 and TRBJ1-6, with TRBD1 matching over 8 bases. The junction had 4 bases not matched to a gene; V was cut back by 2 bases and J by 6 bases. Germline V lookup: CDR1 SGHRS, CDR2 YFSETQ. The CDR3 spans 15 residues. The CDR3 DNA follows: TGCGCCAGCAGCTTCCGGGACAGGCTTAATTCACCCCTCCACTTT. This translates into CASSFRDRLNSPLHF.

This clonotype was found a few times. The CDR3 spells CSASDLAGSSYEQYF. CDR3 nucleotides: TGCAGTGCTAGCGACTTAGCGGGGTCCTCCTACGAGCAGTACTTC. The chain joins TRBV20-1 to TRBJ2-7; 8 positions match TRBD2. In germline, CDR1 is DFQATT, CDR2 SNEGSKA (reference sequence). The J segment lost 0 bases and the V segment lost 3 bases, leaving 7 bases of the junction unmatched. This CDR3 has 15 residues.

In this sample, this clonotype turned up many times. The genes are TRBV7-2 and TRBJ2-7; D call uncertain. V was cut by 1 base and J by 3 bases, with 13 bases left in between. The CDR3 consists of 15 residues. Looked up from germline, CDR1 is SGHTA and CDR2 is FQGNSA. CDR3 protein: CASSLVGGVVYEQYF. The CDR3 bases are TGTGCCAGCAGCTTAGTGGGTGGGGTTGTCTACGAGCAGTACTTC.

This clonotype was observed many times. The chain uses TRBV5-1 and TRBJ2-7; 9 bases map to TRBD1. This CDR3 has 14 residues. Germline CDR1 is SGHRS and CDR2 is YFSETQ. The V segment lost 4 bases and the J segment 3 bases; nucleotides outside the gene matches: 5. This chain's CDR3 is CASSVPGQGYEQYF. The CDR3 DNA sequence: TGCGCCAGCAGCGTTCCGGGACAGGGCTACGAGCAGTACTTC.

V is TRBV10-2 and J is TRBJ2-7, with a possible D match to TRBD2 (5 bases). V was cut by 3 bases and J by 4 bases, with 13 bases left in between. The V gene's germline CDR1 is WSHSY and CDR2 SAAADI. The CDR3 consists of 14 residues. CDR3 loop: CASSDKVAKYEQYF. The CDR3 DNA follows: TGCGCCAGCAGTGATAAGGTAGCGAAATACGAGCAGTACTTC.

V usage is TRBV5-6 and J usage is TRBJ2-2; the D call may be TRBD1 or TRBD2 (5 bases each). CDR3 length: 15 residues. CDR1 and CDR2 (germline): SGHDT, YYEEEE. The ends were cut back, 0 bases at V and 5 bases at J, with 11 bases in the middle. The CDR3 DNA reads TGTGCCAGCAGCTTGGAGGGGAGAAGGACCGGGGAGCTGTTTTTT. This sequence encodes CASSLEGRRTGELFF.

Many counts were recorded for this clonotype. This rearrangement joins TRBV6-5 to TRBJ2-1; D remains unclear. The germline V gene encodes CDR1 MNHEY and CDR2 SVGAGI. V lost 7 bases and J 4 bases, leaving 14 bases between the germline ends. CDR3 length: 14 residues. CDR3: CASTHGRFYNEQFF. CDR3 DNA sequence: TGTGCCAGCACCCACGGGCGTTTTTACAATGAGCAGTTCTTC.

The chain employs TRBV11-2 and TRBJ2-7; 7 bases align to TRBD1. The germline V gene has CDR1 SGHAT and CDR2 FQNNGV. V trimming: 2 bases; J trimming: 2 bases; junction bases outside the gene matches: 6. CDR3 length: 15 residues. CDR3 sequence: CASSLSGQAAYEQYF. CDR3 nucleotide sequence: TGTGCCAGCAGCTTATCAGGACAGGCCGCCTACGAGCAGTACTTC.

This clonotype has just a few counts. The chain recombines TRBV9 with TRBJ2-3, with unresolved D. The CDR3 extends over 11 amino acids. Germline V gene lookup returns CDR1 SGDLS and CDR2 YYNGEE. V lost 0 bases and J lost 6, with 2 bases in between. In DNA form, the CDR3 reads TGTGCCAGCAGCGTAGCCGATACGCAGTATTTT. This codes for CASSVADTQYF.

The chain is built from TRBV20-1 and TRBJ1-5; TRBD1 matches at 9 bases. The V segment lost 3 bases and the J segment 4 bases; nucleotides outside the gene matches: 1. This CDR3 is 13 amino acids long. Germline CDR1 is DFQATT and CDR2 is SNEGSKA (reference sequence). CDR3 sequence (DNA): TGCAGTGCTAGGACAGGGGGTAATCAGCCCCAGCATTTT. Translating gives CSARTGGNQPQHF.

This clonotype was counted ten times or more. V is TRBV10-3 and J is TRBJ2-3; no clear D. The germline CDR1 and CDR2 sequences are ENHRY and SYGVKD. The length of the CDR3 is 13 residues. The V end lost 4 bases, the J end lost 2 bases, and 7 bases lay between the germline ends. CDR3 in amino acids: CAISGTHTDTQYF. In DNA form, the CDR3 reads TGTGCCATCAGTGGGACCCACACAGATACGCAGTATTTT.

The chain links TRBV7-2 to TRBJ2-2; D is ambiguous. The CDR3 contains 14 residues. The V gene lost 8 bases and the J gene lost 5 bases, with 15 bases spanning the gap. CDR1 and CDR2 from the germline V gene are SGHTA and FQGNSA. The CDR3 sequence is CASGSAFWTGELFF. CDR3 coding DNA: TGTGCCAGCGGCTCAGCCTTTTGGACCGGGGAGCTGTTTTTT.

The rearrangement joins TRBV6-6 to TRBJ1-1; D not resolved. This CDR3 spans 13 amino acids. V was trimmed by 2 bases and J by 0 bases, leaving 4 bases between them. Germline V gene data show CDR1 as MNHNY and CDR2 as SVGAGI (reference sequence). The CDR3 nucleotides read TGTGCCAGCAGTTACGCGTTGAACACTGAAGCTTTCTTT. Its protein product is CASSYALNTEAFF.

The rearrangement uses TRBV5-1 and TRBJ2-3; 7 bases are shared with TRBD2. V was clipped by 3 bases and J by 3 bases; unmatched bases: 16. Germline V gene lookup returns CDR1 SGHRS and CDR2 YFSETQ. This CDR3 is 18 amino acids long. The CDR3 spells CASSSYWAAGEETDTQYF. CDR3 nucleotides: TGCGCCAGCAGCTCGTATTGGGCGGCGGGAGAGGAGACAGATACGCAGTATTTT.

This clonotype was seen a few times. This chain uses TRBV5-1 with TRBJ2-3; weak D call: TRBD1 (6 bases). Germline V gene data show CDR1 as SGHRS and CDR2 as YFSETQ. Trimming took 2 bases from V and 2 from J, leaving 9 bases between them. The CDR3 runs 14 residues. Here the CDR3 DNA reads TGCGCCAGCAGCTTCGACAGGACCACAGATACGCAGTATTTT. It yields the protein CASSFDRTTDTQYF.